The 16 T cell receptor beta chains below were found in one sample sequenced in a study of CD8 T cells in Susac syndrome. With random hexamers, reverse transcription was performed on roughly 0.5 to 1 ug of RNA. Using its own MiXCR run on the immunoSEQ multiplex PCR reads, TCRdb lists one record per CDR3 protein. The sample holds roughly 140,000 distinct CDR3 sequences, nearly 95% seen once. Input material: CD8+ T cells from PBMCs. These receptors came from a human donor in good health.

This rearrangement joins TRBV29-1 to TRBJ1-5, with a weak D call TRBD1 (6 bases). Germline loops: CDR1 SQVTM, CDR2 ANQGSEA. V dropped 7 bases and J dropped 1 base, with 17 bases sitting between them. The CDR3 has 15 amino acids. The CDR3 bases are TGCAGCGCAATCTTCCAGGACAGCAGCAATCAGCCCCAGCATTTT. Its protein is CSAIFQDSSNQPQHF.

V gene TRBV7-9 combines with J gene TRBJ2-5; TRBD2 aligns across 12 bases. Per germline, CDR1 SEHNR and CDR2 FQNEAQ (reference sequence). CDR3 length equals 16 residues. Trimming took 5 bases from V and 4 from J; bases not matched to a gene: 8. CDR3 sequence: CASSTSTSGSLETQYF. As DNA, the CDR3 is TGTGCCAGCAGCACCTCGACTAGCGGGAGTTTAGAGACCCAGTACTTC.

The rearrangement joins TRBV7-9 to TRBJ2-3; a weak D match, TRBD2 (6 bases). Germline assignment: CDR1 SEHNR and CDR2 FQNEAQ (reference sequence). The V end lost 4 bases, the J end lost 0 bases, and 11 bases lay between the germline ends. This CDR3 is 15 amino acids long. CDR3 sequence (DNA): TGTGCCAGCAGCTGGGGACTCGCTAGCACAGATACGCAGTATTTT. Amino acids: CASSWGLASTDTQYF.

This rearrangement joins TRBV27 to TRBJ2-1, with a possible D match to TRBD2 (5 bases). V was cut by 5 bases and J by 9 bases, with 20 bases left in between. The length of the CDR3 is 15 residues. Looked up from germline, CDR1 is MNHEY and CDR2 is SMNVEV (reference sequence). The DNA of the CDR3 is TGTGCCAGCAGTCCTCGTACGAGGGCCGTGGTTGAGCAGTTCTTC. Residues: CASSPRTRAVVEQFF.

This clonotype was seen a single time. This chain joins TRBV15 and TRBJ2-1; TRBD2 matches 12 bases. The length of the CDR3 is 13 residues. After removal of 6 bases from V and 9 bases from J, the junction contained 3 bases not matched to a gene. CDR1 and CDR2 from the germline V gene are LNHNV and YYDKDF (reference sequence). The chain's CDR3 is CATRRLAGVEQFF. In DNA form, the CDR3 reads TGTGCCACCAGGAGACTAGCGGGAGTTGAGCAGTTCTTC.

The V gene is TRBV5-1, the J gene TRBJ2-2; 8 bases align to TRBD2. With V trimmed by 1 base and J by 6 bases, 5 bases remained unmatched. The CDR3 is made up of 15 amino acids. From germline, CDR1 is SGHRS and CDR2 YFSETQ. As DNA, the CDR3 is TGCGCCAGCAGCTTGAGACTAGCGCTCGCCGGGGAGCTGTTTTTT. It codes for CASSLRLALAGELFF.

The chain combines TRBV2 with TRBJ1-1; D gene ambiguous. V was clipped by 3 bases and J by 3 bases, with 8 bases between them. Germline CDR1 SNHLY, CDR2 FYNNEI. This CDR3 is built from 13 residues. The CDR3 protein is CASSEWQHTEAFF. The CDR3 nucleotides are TGTGCCAGCAGTGAGTGGCAGCACACTGAAGCTTTCTTT.

This rearrangement joins TRBV4-1 to TRBJ2-7; D call uncertain. Germline assignment: CDR1 MGHRA and CDR2 YSYEKL. The CDR3 is made up of 14 amino acids. The V end lost 2 bases, the J end lost 3 bases, and 11 bases lay between the germline ends. The CDR3 DNA reads TGCGCCAGCAGCCAACGTCATCTAGGCTACGAGCAGTACTTC. This encodes CASSQRHLGYEQYF.

The rearrangement joins TRBV6-2 or TRBV6-3 to TRBJ1-1; D not resolved. Germline V gene data show CDR1 as MNHEY and CDR2 as SVGEGT. V was shortened by 7 bases and J by 0 bases, with 12 bases between the two germline ends. This CDR3 has 14 amino acids. CDR3 region: CASTGSPMNTEAFF. The CDR3 DNA follows: TGTGCCAGCACCGGAAGCCCGATGAACACTGAAGCTTTCTTT.

V is TRBV28 and J is TRBJ2-7; D is ambiguous. V lost 6 bases and J 3 bases, leaving 9 bases between the germline ends. CDR1 and CDR2 (germline): MDHEN, SYDVKM. The CDR3 is made up of 12 amino acids. The CDR3 nucleotides read TGTGCCAGCAGCCCCCGCTACTACGAGCAGTACTTC. Protein: CASSPRYYEQYF. Full variable domain (remainder filled in from reference TRBV28 and TRBJ2-7): DVKVTQSSRYLVKRTGEKVFLECVQDMDHENMFWYRQDPGLGLRLIYFSYDVKMKEKGDIPEGYSVSREKKERFSLILESASTNQTSMYLCASSPRYYEQYFGPGTRLTVT.

The genes are TRBV29-1 and TRBJ2-1; D call uncertain. The CDR3 totals 10 residues. From germline, CDR1 is SQVTM and CDR2 ANQGSEA. Trimming shortened V by 7 bases and J by 9 bases, and 10 bases separated the two germline ends. CDR3: CSAVKGEQFF. CDR3 coding DNA: TGCAGCGCCGTAAAGGGTGAGCAGTTCTTC.

This chain joins TRBV4-3 and TRBJ1-2; D remains ambiguous. CDR3 size: 15 residues. Germline V gives CDR1 LGHNA, CDR2 YSLEER. Trimming left V 3 bases short and J 4 bases short, with 15 bases between. The CDR3 sequence is CASSQTPDGGYGYTF. The CDR3 nucleotides are TGCGCCAGCAGCCAGACCCCCGACGGTGGCTATGGCTACACCTTC.

V is TRBV20-1 and J is TRBJ2-3; D perhaps matches TRBD2 (5 bases). The CDR3 has 18 residues. V was trimmed by 2 bases and J by 1 base, leaving 22 bases between them. Germline loops: CDR1 DFQATT, CDR2 SNEGSKA (reference sequence). The CDR3 region is CSARTHLIEGAGTDTQYF. The CDR3, as DNA: TGCAGTGCTAGAACCCATCTAATTGAGGGAGCAGGCACAGATACGCAGTATTTT.

This sequence joins TRBV19 and TRBJ2-7; 11 nucleotides align to TRBD1. CDR3 length equals 14 residues. V lost 6 bases and J lost 6; bases outside the gene matches: 7. Per germline, CDR1 LNHDA and CDR2 SQIVND (reference sequence). The CDR3 DNA reads TGTGCCAGTAGCCCCGGGACAGGGGGTATCGAGCAGTACTTC. Translating gives CASSPGTGGIEQYF.

In DNA form, the CDR3 reads TGTGCCAGCAGCCAAGAGGAGGGGGCTAACTATGGCTACACCTTC. As protein: CASSQEEGANYGYTF. The chain employs TRBV4-2 and TRBJ1-2, with D perhaps TRBD1 (6 bases). Trimming cost V 0 bases and J 0 bases, with 8 bases left between them. The CDR3 has 15 residues. Germline CDR1 is LGHNA and CDR2 is YNFKEQ.

This chain uses TRBV6-1 with TRBJ2-6, with 9 bases aligning to TRBD1. The CDR3 contains 20 residues. Unmatched junction bases numbered 15, after V lost 6 bases and J lost 0 bases. Germline CDR1 reads MNHNS; CDR2 reads SASEGT. As DNA, the CDR3 is TGTGCCAGCAGCAACTACCCCACAGGGGGCCCACGCTCTGGGGCCAACGTCCTGACTTTC. Residues: CASSNYPTGGPRSGANVLTF.